This entry concerns a single T cell receptor (beta chain). The data originate from a study of cytomegalovirus exposure and HLA in healthy donors. Study at large: Within an early data release were roughly 90 million unique TCRs drawn from HLA-typed donors.

Primers for the PCR totalled 60 Vbeta and 13 Jbeta. The data were produced by immunoSEQ multiplex PCR, yet TCRdb's version contains in-frame clones alone and is incomplete. The sample gives over 150,000 clones, about 70% of which show up once; about 3% is in the top ten. CDR3 length: 15 amino acids. The V end lost 2 bases, the J end lost 0 bases, and 10 bases lay between the germline ends. Germline-derived CDR1 and CDR2 are SEHNR and FQNEAQ (reference sequence). V and J are TRBV7-9 and TRBJ1-1; no definite D call. The sequenced sample was PBMCs. This TCR was recovered from a man between 18 and 29 years old in good health and CMV-seronegative. CDR3 amino acids: CASSLLSSLNTEAFF. The CDR3 nucleotides are TGTGCCAGCAGCTTACTCTCCAGTTTGAACACTGAAGCTTTCTTT.